This is a list of T cell receptor beta chains from one sample in a study of blood T cell repertoires in COVID-19. The repertoire was sequenced with immunoSEQ multiplex PCR; TCRdb's copy has only in-frame clones and lacks some. The sample shows roughly 71,000 clones, over 70% of them seen only once. The sample was peripheral blood. These receptors came from an older man who had recovered from COVID-19. CDR3s include the opening cysteine and the closing phenylalanine or tryptophan. The order of the fields is V gene, clone size, D gene, J gene, CDR3 DNA, CDR3 protein. D genes are given only for firm matches. Clone size is given for some rows only: seen once, a few or many times, or a class if the clone is expanded.

v_gene: TRBV20-1; abundance: NA; d_gene: TRBD1; j_gene: TRBJ2-1; CDR3nt: TGCAGTACATTACAGGGGAATGAGCAGTTCTTC; CDR3aa: CSTLQGNEQFF
v_gene: TRBV5-6; abundance: NA; d_gene: NA; j_gene: TRBJ2-5; CDR3nt: TGTGCCAGCAGCTTTGGTGGTCGGGTCCAAGAGACCCAGTACTTC; CDR3aa: CASSFGGRVQETQYF
v_gene: TRBV2; abundance: NA; d_gene: NA; j_gene: TRBJ1-5; CDR3nt: TGTGCCAGCACTGACAGTCCTTATCAGCCCCAGCATTTT; CDR3aa: CASTDSPYQPQHF
v_gene: TRBV25-1; abundance: NA; d_gene: TRBD1; j_gene: TRBJ2-4; CDR3nt: TGTGCCAGCAGTCCTGACAGGGGGCTGAGCATTCAGTACTTC; CDR3aa: CASSPDRGLSIQYF
v_gene: TRBV12-5; abundance: NA; d_gene: TRBD2; j_gene: TRBJ2-5; CDR3nt: TGTGCTAGTGGTTTTGGGCTAGCGGGAGGTAGAAAAGAGACCCAGTACTTC; CDR3aa: CASGFGLAGGRKETQYF
v_gene: TRBV7-2; abundance: NA; d_gene: NA; j_gene: TRBJ2-5; CDR3nt: TGTGCCAGCAGCCGAGGGTGGTTAGAGACCCAGTACTTC; CDR3aa: CASSRGWLETQYF
v_gene: TRBV19; abundance: once; d_gene: TRBD2; j_gene: TRBJ2-3; CDR3nt: TGTGCCAGTAGTAGGGGGACTAGCAGAAGCACAGATACGCAGTATTTT; CDR3aa: CASSRGTSRSTDTQYF
v_gene: TRBV27; abundance: few; d_gene: NA; j_gene: TRBJ1-2; CDR3nt: TGTGCCAGCAGCGTTTCGGACAGTAACTATGGCTACACCTTC; CDR3aa: CASSVSDSNYGYTF
v_gene: TRBV7-2; abundance: NA; d_gene: NA; j_gene: TRBJ2-2; CDR3nt: TGTGCCAGCAGCCTACAACTTCAGGGGAACACCGGGGAGCTGTTTTTT; CDR3aa: CASSLQLQGNTGELFF
v_gene: TRBV18; abundance: NA; d_gene: TRBD1; j_gene: TRBJ1-5; CDR3nt: TGTGCCAGCTCCGAGACAGGGGGCAATCAGCCCCAGCATTTT; CDR3aa: CASSETGGNQPQHF
v_gene: TRBV24-1; abundance: NA; d_gene: TRBD1; j_gene: TRBJ2-3; CDR3nt: TGTGCCACCAGTGATCCCGGGACAGAAGACACAGATACGCAGTATTTT; CDR3aa: CATSDPGTEDTDTQYF
v_gene: TRBV30; abundance: few; d_gene: TRBD1; j_gene: TRBJ1-2; CDR3nt: TGTGCCTGCGGGACAGGGGGTCGAGGCTACACCTTC; CDR3aa: CACGTGGRGYTF
v_gene: TRBV7-2; abundance: NA; d_gene: TRBD2; j_gene: TRBJ2-5; CDR3nt: TGTGCCAGCAGCTTAGTTGGCGGGAGTGGGGAGACCCAGTACTTC; CDR3aa: CASSLVGGSGETQYF
v_gene: TRBV5-1; abundance: NA; d_gene: TRBD1; j_gene: TRBJ1-6; CDR3nt: TGCGCCAGCAGCAGAGGGGACAGGGGGCGAATTTCACCCCTCCACTTT; CDR3aa: CASSRGDRGRISPLHF
v_gene: TRBV28; abundance: NA; d_gene: TRBD1; j_gene: TRBJ1-2; CDR3nt: TGTGCCAGCAGTTATGCGGGGGCGGGGACAGGGGTAGGCTACACCTTC; CDR3aa: CASSYAGAGTGVGYTF
v_gene: TRBV6-4; abundance: NA; d_gene: NA; j_gene: TRBJ1-5; CDR3nt: TGTGCCAGCAGCCTGGACAGTTATCAGCCCCAGCATTTT; CDR3aa: CASSLDSYQPQHF
v_gene: TRBV4-1; abundance: NA; d_gene: NA; j_gene: TRBJ2-2; CDR3nt: TGCGCCAGCCCTACTAGTTCTGGGATCCTCACCGGGGAGCTGTTTTTT; CDR3aa: CASPTSSGILTGELFF
v_gene: TRBV11-1; abundance: NA; d_gene: TRBD2; j_gene: TRBJ2-7; CDR3nt: TGTGCCAGCAGCTTGGGACTAGCGGGATTATCCTACGAGCAGTACTTC; CDR3aa: CASSLGLAGLSYEQYF
v_gene: TRBV13; abundance: medium-sized; d_gene: NA; j_gene: TRBJ1-1; CDR3nt: TGTGCCAGCAGCTTAGCTGTCGCGCGGCGCGGGGGCACTGAAGCTTTCTTT; CDR3aa: CASSLAVARRGGTEAFF
v_gene: TRBV7-9; abundance: NA; d_gene: TRBD1; j_gene: TRBJ1-6; CDR3nt: TGTGCCAGCAACATCGGACAGGGGAGTTCACCCCTCCACTTT; CDR3aa: CASNIGQGSSPLHF
v_gene: TRBV7-9; abundance: NA; d_gene: NA; j_gene: TRBJ1-4; CDR3nt: TGTGCCAGCAGCCCAGTCACAACTAATGAAAAACTGTTTTTT; CDR3aa: CASSPVTTNEKLFF
v_gene: TRBV27; abundance: few; d_gene: TRBD1; j_gene: TRBJ1-2; CDR3nt: TGTGCCAGCATGCAACAGCCGGGACAGGGGGCCTATGGCTACACCTTC; CDR3aa: CASMQQPGQGAYGYTF
v_gene: TRBV19; abundance: NA; d_gene: TRBD1; j_gene: TRBJ1-4; CDR3nt: TGTGCCAGTAGTAAACGGACAGGACTCAATGAAAAACTGTTTTTT; CDR3aa: CASSKRTGLNEKLFF
v_gene: TRBV13; abundance: NA; d_gene: NA; j_gene: TRBJ1-1; CDR3nt: TGTGCCAGCAGCTCCGGGGTCGTGACTGAAGCTTTCTTT; CDR3aa: CASSSGVVTEAFF
v_gene: TRBV25-1; abundance: NA; d_gene: TRBD1; j_gene: TRBJ2-5; CDR3nt: TGTGCCAGCAGTGTGACAGGGATTCCTCAAGAGACCCAGTACTTC; CDR3aa: CASSVTGIPQETQYF
v_gene: TRBV10-3; abundance: NA; d_gene: TRBD1; j_gene: TRBJ1-2; CDR3nt: TGTGCCATCAGTATCGACAGGGGGCAAAACTATGGCTACACCTTC; CDR3aa: CAISIDRGQNYGYTF
v_gene: TRBV28; abundance: NA; d_gene: TRBD1; j_gene: TRBJ1-5; CDR3nt: TGTGCCAGCAGTACAGGGGAAGATTTTCAGCCCCAGCATTTT; CDR3aa: CASSTGEDFQPQHF
v_gene: TRBV9; abundance: NA; d_gene: NA; j_gene: TRBJ2-2; CDR3nt: TGTGCCAGCAGCGTAGTCTCCACCGGGGAGCTGTTTTTT; CDR3aa: CASSVVSTGELFF
v_gene: TRBV20-1; abundance: few; d_gene: NA; j_gene: TRBJ1-5; CDR3nt: TGCAGTGCTAGTCGGGGTGGGAATAGCAATCAGCCCCAGCATTTT; CDR3aa: CSASRGGNSNQPQHF